Shown below are 32 T cell receptor beta chains from a single sample sequenced in a study of cytomegalovirus exposure and HLA in healthy donors. The PCR was carried out with 60 Vbeta primers and 13 Jbeta primers. Clones were read by immunoSEQ multiplex PCR, and TCRdb kept only the in-frame ones, dropping some. This sample has about 120,000 clones, with roughly 80% found just once. Sequences were obtained from PBMCs. The source of these receptors is a man aged 18 to 29 in good health and CMV-seropositive.

This chain uses TRBV4-1 with TRBJ1-5; 7 bases align to TRBD1. The CDR3 consists of 16 residues. Per germline, CDR1 MGHRA and CDR2 YSYEKL. V dropped 0 bases and J dropped 6; count of bases not matched to a gene: 8. The CDR3 DNA reads TGCGCCAGCAGCCAAGAAAAGGGGGCTAGGGGTCAGCCCCAGCATTTT. Translation gives CASSQEKGARGQPQHF.

The chain carries TRBV5-1 and TRBJ1-5; D gene ambiguous. The germline CDR1 and CDR2 sequences are SGHRS and YFSETQ. Trimming pared 4 bases from V and 7 bases from J, leaving 12 bases between. This CDR3 has 13 residues. CDR3 region: CASSPSGSQPQHF. CDR3 bases: TGCGCCAGCAGCCCGTCGGGGAGCCAGCCCCAGCATTTT. Supplemented by reference TRBV5-1 and TRBJ1-5, the full variable domain reads KAGVTQTPRYLIKTRGQQVTLSCSPISGHRSVSWYQQTPGQGLQFLFEYFSETQRNKGNFPGRFSGRQFSNSRSEMNVSTLELGDSALYLCASSPSGSQPQHFGDGTRLSIL.

The sample holds one count of this clone. This chain connects TRBV27 to TRBJ2-2; D might be TRBD2 (6 bases). Germline-derived CDR1 and CDR2 are MNHEY and SMNVEV (reference sequence). The CDR3 totals 14 residues. The V end lost 2 bases, the J end lost 6 bases, and 10 bases lay between the germline ends. CDR3: CASSLAREAGELFF. The CDR3 DNA is TGTGCCAGCAGTTTAGCCAGGGAGGCCGGGGAGCTGTTTTTT.

The rearrangement links TRBV5-6 to TRBJ1-5, with a tentative D call TRBD1 (5 bases). The CDR3 length is 14 residues. Per germline, CDR1 SGHDT and CDR2 YYEEEE. V was pared by 0 bases and J by 6 bases, with 10 bases between. The CDR3 nucleotides read TGTGCCAGCAGCTTGGGTCAGGGCGGTCAGCCCCAGCATTTT. Protein sequence: CASSLGQGGQPQHF.

The V and J genes are TRBV18 and TRBJ1-5, with D tentatively TRBD1 (6 bases). The ends were cut back, 2 bases at V and 2 bases at J, with 10 bases in the middle. CDR1 and CDR2 (germline): KGHSH, LQKENI. The CDR3 covers 15 residues. CDR3 in DNA: TGTGCCAGCTCACCATTACCAGGGGGCAATCAGCCCCAGCATTTT. It codes for CASSPLPGGNQPQHF.

This rearrangement joins TRBV4-1 to TRBJ2-1, with a weak D call TRBD2 (6 bases). Germline V gene sequence: CDR1 MGHRA, CDR2 YSYEKL. Trimming stripped 4 bases from V and 6 bases from J, with 13 bases between. The CDR3 is 14 amino acids. The CDR3 loop reads CASSPEGLPNEQFF. The CDR3 nucleotides are TGCGCCAGCAGCCCCGAGGGACTCCCCAATGAGCAGTTCTTC.

The rearrangement uses TRBV6-5 and TRBJ2-5; the match to TRBD2 covers 12 bases. This CDR3 comprises 12 residues. Unmatched junction bases numbered 5, after V lost 5 bases and J lost 13 bases. CDR1 and CDR2 from the germline V gene are MNHEY and SVGAGI. The CDR3 nucleotides read TGTGCCAGCAGTCGCGGGACTAGCGGGCTGTACTTC. Protein: CASSRGTSGLYF.

This clone was recorded once. The V call is TRBV7-9, the J call TRBJ2-2; tentative D call: TRBD2 (6 bases). The CDR3 has 12 residues. The germline gives CDR1 SEHNR, CDR2 FQNEAQ (reference sequence). The V end was cut by 5 bases, the J end by 6 bases, with 7 bases between. The CDR3 here is CASSGGAGELFF. CDR3 coding DNA: TGTGCCAGCAGCGGCGGGGCCGGGGAGCTGTTTTTT.

The chain joins TRBV7-8 to TRBJ2-1, with 7 bases lining up with TRBD1. V was pared by 1 base and J by 9 bases, with 6 bases of the junction left unmatched. Germline V CDR1 and CDR2: SGHVS, FQNEAQ. The length of the CDR3 is 14 residues. DNA of the CDR3: TGTGCCAGCAGCTTAGACTACAGGGGTCCTGAGCAGTTCTTC. Its translation: CASSLDYRGPEQFF.

The rearrangement joins TRBV5-4 to TRBJ1-2, with 9 positions matching TRBD1. V was pared by 5 bases and J by 8 bases, with 13 bases of the junction left unmatched. The germline CDR1 and CDR2 sequences are SGHNT and YYREEE (reference sequence). The length of the CDR3 is 15 residues. CDR3 DNA sequence: TGTGCCAGCAGTTACAATGGACAGGGGCCGGGAGGCTACACCTTC. Encoded protein: CASSYNGQGPGGYTF.

The J gene is TRBJ2-7, the V gene TRBV5-6, with 7 nucleotides matching TRBD1. The J segment lost 2 bases and the V segment lost 3 bases, leaving 8 bases of the junction unmatched. This CDR3 contains 15 residues. Germline CDR1 reads SGHDT; CDR2 reads YYEEEE. In DNA, the CDR3 is TGTGCCAGCAGCTGGGGGACAGAGTACCCCTACGAGCAGTACTTC. Protein sequence: CASSWGTEYPYEQYF.

The chain has TRBV9 and TRBJ2-7; 8 bases are shared with TRBD2. The CDR3 spans 14 residues. Trimming cost V 0 bases and J 5 bases; bases outside gene matches: 4. The V gene's germline CDR1 is SGDLS and CDR2 YYNGEE. CDR3 sequence (DNA): TGTGCCAGCAGCGTAGGTGCGGGGGGTGACGAGCAGTACTTC. This gives the protein CASSVGAGGDEQYF.

The J gene is TRBJ1-1, the V gene TRBV6-6, with a weak D call TRBD1 (6 bases). Trimming shortened V by 4 bases and J by 1 base, and 10 bases separated the two germline ends. Germline CDR1 reads MNHNY; CDR2 reads SVGAGI (reference sequence). The CDR3 runs to 14 residues. The CDR3 region is CASSSPGQNTEAFF. For the CDR3, the DNA is TGTGCCAGCAGTTCCCCGGGACAGAACACTGAAGCTTTCTTT.

The genes are TRBV6-4 and TRBJ2-5; 12 bases map to TRBD2. Germline V gene data show CDR1 as MRHNA and CDR2 as SNTAGT. The CDR3 is 16 amino acids. After removal of 6 bases from V and 1 base from J, the junction contained 6 bases not matched to a gene. In nucleotides, the CDR3 is TGTGCCAGCAGCTTAGGACTAGCGGGGATCCAAGAGACCCAGTACTTC. Protein product: CASSLGLAGIQETQYF.

This clone was detected once. V is TRBV29-1 and J is TRBJ2-1; D ambiguous. Germline lookup yields CDR1 SQVTM and CDR2 ANQGSEA. The CDR3 consists of 15 residues. V was shortened by 0 bases and J by 0 bases, with 9 bases between the two germline ends. The CDR3 here is CSVEDVRSSYNEQFF. The DNA of the CDR3 is TGCAGCGTTGAAGACGTCAGAAGCTCCTACAATGAGCAGTTCTTC.

For this clone: The sample carries other DNA sequences with the same CDR3. The J gene is TRBJ2-7, the V gene TRBV4-1; maybe TRBD1 (6 bases). CDR1 is MGHRA, CDR2 YSYEKL, per germline. There are 16 residues in the CDR3. The germline V and J ends were trimmed by 1 base and 6 bases, with 19 bases remaining between them. CDR3 in DNA: TGCGCCAGCAGCCAAGGCCCTACAGGGACAAGGCTCGAGCAGTACTTC. Its protein is CASSQGPTGTRLEQYF.

The chain has TRBV4-1 and TRBJ2-3; 9 bases fit TRBD2. The CDR3 runs 16 residues. CDR1 and CDR2 (germline): MGHRA, YSYEKL. V shed 0 bases, J shed 2 bases, and the junction held 3 bases outside the gene matches. CDR3 in amino acids: CASSQEERGVTDTQYF. The CDR3 region has the DNA TGCGCCAGCAGCCAAGAGGAGCGGGGGGTCACAGATACGCAGTATTTT.

This clone was picked up one time. The V gene is TRBV7-9, the J gene TRBJ1-4, with D possibly being TRBD1 (6 bases). This CDR3 spans 15 amino acids. Germline V lookup: CDR1 SEHNR, CDR2 FQNEAQ (reference sequence). Trimming removed 5 bases at V and 8 bases at J, with 18 bases between. The CDR3 DNA reads as TGTGCCAGCAGCCTAGTGGGGGCAACGGAGGAAAAACTGTTTTTT. The encoded protein is CASSLVGATEEKLFF.

The CDR3 reads CSVEALAGGPYEQYF. The CDR3 DNA follows: TGCAGCGTTGAGGCCCTAGCGGGGGGCCCGTACGAGCAGTACTTC. The chain has TRBV29-1 and TRBJ2-7; 11 bases map to TRBD2. CDR1 SQVTM and CDR2 ANQGSEA come from the germline V gene. The CDR3 sequence is 15 residues long. V lost 3 bases, J lost 4 bases, and 8 bases stayed unmatched.

The J gene is TRBJ2-3, the V gene TRBV4-2; TRBD2 might be the D (6 bases). V was shortened by 0 bases and J by 1 base, with 11 bases between the two germline ends. Per the germline V gene, CDR1 is LGHNA and CDR2 is YNFKEQ. The CDR3 has 16 amino acids. The CDR3 here is CASSQDRGGGTDTQYF. In DNA form, the CDR3 reads TGTGCCAGCAGCCAAGATCGGGGAGGAGGCACAGATACGCAGTATTTT.

The chain uses TRBV7-6 and TRBJ1-1, with 7 bases aligning to TRBD1. The CDR3 has 16 residues. Germline V gene sequence: CDR1 SGHVS, CDR2 FNYEAQ. The trim removed 1 base at V and 1 base at J, leaving 6 bases unmatched. CDR3 DNA: TGTGCCAGCAGCTTAGGTGTACAGGGGAAGAACACTGAAGCTTTCTTT. The encoded protein is CASSLGVQGKNTEAFF. The complete variable domain, with remaining parts taken from reference TRBV7-6 and TRBJ1-1, reads GAGVSQSPRYKVTKRGQDVALRCDPISGHVSLYWYRQALGQGPEFLTYFNYEAQQDKSGLPNDRFSAERPEGSISTLTIQRTEQRDSAMYRCASSLGVQGKNTEAFFGQGTRLTVV.

This chain uses TRBV19 with TRBJ2-7; possible D gene TRBD2, 6 bases. The CDR3 contains 13 residues. CDR1 LNHDA and CDR2 SQIVND come from the germline V gene (reference sequence). V was cut by 6 bases and J by 3 bases, with 12 bases left in between. The CDR3 here is CASSPGRGYEQYF. CDR3 sequence (DNA): TGTGCCAGTAGCCCGGGGCGGGGCTACGAGCAGTACTTC.

Of note for this clone: The sample holds other DNA sequences that translate to the same CDR3. The chain couples TRBV30 to TRBJ2-4; 12 bases fit TRBD2. This CDR3 has 14 amino acids. V lost 4 bases, J lost 7 bases, and 5 bases stayed unmatched. CDR1 is GTSNPN, CDR2 SVGIG, per germline (reference sequence). The CDR3 nucleotides are TGTGCCTGGACCGCCGGGACTAGCGGGAACATTCAGTACTTC. This translates into CAWTAGTSGNIQYF.

The sample holds a few counts of this clone. The chain employs TRBV6-5 and TRBJ1-1; the D gene is possibly TRBD1 (5 bases). The CDR3 has 14 amino acids. Germline values: CDR1 MNHEY, CDR2 SVGAGI. Between the trimmed V and J ends, which lost 2 bases and 4 bases, there was a span of 11 bases. The CDR3 nucleotides are TGTGCCAGCAGTTACGGGGCCATGGGCACTGAAGCTTTCTTT. Translating gives CASSYGAMGTEAFF.

The chain links TRBV2 to TRBJ2-7; possibly TRBD1 for D (5 bases). This CDR3 spans 13 amino acids. Germline loops: CDR1 SNHLY, CDR2 FYNNEI. Trimming pared 6 bases from V and 3 bases from J, leaving 12 bases between. This CDR3 is CASSRDVIYEQYF. CDR3 in DNA: TGTGCCAGCAGCAGGGATGTAATCTACGAGCAGTACTTC.

The gene calls are TRBV9 and TRBJ2-3; 7 bases are a match to TRBD2. CDR1 SGDLS and CDR2 YYNGEE come from the germline V gene. V was clipped by 1 base and J by 0 bases; unmatched bases: 2. The CDR3 is made up of 15 amino acids. CDR3 in amino acids: CASSVTSVSTDTQYF. In DNA, the CDR3 is TGTGCCAGCAGCGTAACTAGCGTAAGCACAGATACGCAGTATTTT.

The V gene is TRBV30, the J gene TRBJ2-5; D uncertain. CDR1 GTSNPN and CDR2 SVGIG come from the germline V gene (reference sequence). V was cut by 0 bases and J by 5 bases, with 7 bases left in between. This CDR3 comprises 12 residues. Written as DNA, the CDR3 is TGTGCCTGGAGTGTATCGGAGGAGACCCAGTACTTC. Translated: CAWSVSEETQYF.

This clone showed up just a few times. The chain recombines TRBV19 with TRBJ1-4; 9 bases line up with TRBD1. The V gene end was trimmed by 7 bases and the J gene end by 4 bases; junction bases not matched to a gene: 7. The CDR3 runs 15 residues. Germline V lookup: CDR1 LNHDA, CDR2 SQIVND (reference sequence). The DNA of the CDR3 is TGTGCCAGTACCCCAGGACAGGGGCGTAATGAAAAACTGTTTTTT. The encoded protein is CASTPGQGRNEKLFF.

The V call is TRBV5-6, the J call TRBJ1-2; 9 nucleotides match TRBD1. Germline-derived CDR1 and CDR2 are SGHDT and YYEEEE. Trimming took 4 bases from V and 3 from J; bases not matched to a gene: 10. CDR3 length: 16 residues. CDR3 sequence reads: CASSTERTGAHYGYTF. In DNA, the CDR3 is TGTGCCAGCAGCACCGAAAGGACAGGGGCCCACTATGGCTACACCTTC.

The chain joins TRBV7-3 to TRBJ2-1, with D possibly TRBD1 on 5 matching bases. This CDR3 has 14 amino acids. Trimming removed 5 bases from V and 6 bases from J, with 14 bases in between. The germline CDR1 and CDR2 sequences are SGHTA and FQGTGA. The CDR3 reads CASSPPDSLNEQFF. CDR3 nucleotides: TGTGCCAGCAGCCCCCCAGACAGTCTCAATGAGCAGTTCTTC.

The chain is built from TRBV19 and TRBJ1-4; D is possibly TRBD1 (5 bases). CDR1 LNHDA and CDR2 SQIVND come from the germline V gene (reference sequence). V was cut by 3 bases and J by 4 bases, with 12 bases left in between. This CDR3 has 15 amino acids. The CDR3 sequence: CASSIGGGGNEKLFF. CDR3 bases: TGTGCCAGTAGTATTGGGGGGGGAGGTAATGAAAAACTGTTTTTT.

The rearrangement joins TRBV6-5 to TRBJ1-6, with D perhaps TRBD1 (5 bases). CDR1 MNHEY and CDR2 SVGAGI come from the germline V gene. This CDR3 spans 14 amino acids. V was pared by 2 bases and J by 6 bases, with 8 bases between. CDR3 sequence (DNA): TGTGCCAGCAGTTACGACAGAACTAATTCACCCCTCCACTTT. Protein: CASSYDRTNSPLHF.